The rows below give T cell receptor beta chains drawn from one sample of a study of cytomegalovirus exposure and HLA in healthy donors. Profiled with immunoSEQ multiplex PCR; TCRdb holds only in-frame clones, not every one. The sample gives about 140,000 clones, more than 60% of which show up once; 1.5% to 2% is in the top ten. Source material: PBMCs. The receptors shown here come from a female donor in good health and CMV-seronegative. Both conserved end residues are part of each CDR3. The D gene is left open where the match is weak. Only part of the rows carry a size: once, few, many, or a class if the clone is expanded.

j_gene,abundance,d_gene,v_gene,CDR3aa,CDR3nt
TRBJ2-2,-,-,TRBV6-5,CASSYSPDRHTGELFF,TGTGCCAGCAGTTACTCTCCAGACAGACACACCGGGGAGCTGTTTTTT
TRBJ2-1,-,-,TRBV2,CASRTTSNEQFF,TGTGCCAGCAGAACAACTAGCAATGAGCAGTTCTTC
TRBJ2-7,-,TRBD1,TRBV27,CASSFGTGGFYEQYF,TGTGCCAGCAGTTTTGGGACAGGGGGGTTTTACGAGCAGTACTTC
TRBJ2-7,-,-,TRBV15,CATSRDPTGRSYEQYF,TGTGCCACCAGCAGAGACCCGACAGGGAGGAGCTACGAGCAGTACTTC
TRBJ2-1,once,-,TRBV11-3,CASSLDAVNNEQFF,TGTGCCAGCAGCTTAGATGCGGTGAACAATGAGCAGTTCTTC
TRBJ2-3,-,TRBD2,TRBV5-1,CASSLAQLAGAGTQYF,TGCGCCAGCAGCTTGGCACAACTAGCGGGGGCGGGTACGCAGTATTTT
TRBJ1-2,once,-,TRBV6-5,CAAQTGANYGYTF,TGTGCCGCCCAGACAGGAGCTAACTATGGCTACACCTTC
TRBJ2-7,-,TRBD1,TRBV6-5,CASSPRTGSYEQYF,TGTGCCAGCAGTCCACGGACAGGCTCCTACGAGCAGTACTTC
TRBJ1-1,-,-,TRBV6-8,CASGWGVGTEAFF,TGTGCCAGCGGGTGGGGGGTAGGCACTGAAGCTTTCTTT
TRBJ2-7,-,-,TRBV10-3,CAISESSSGVPYEQYF,TGTGCCATCAGTGAGTCTAGTTCAGGGGTCCCCTACGAGCAGTACTTC
TRBJ1-1,-,-,TRBV29-1,CSADPGVAEAFF,TGCAGCGCCGACCCGGGGGTAGCTGAAGCTTTCTTT
TRBJ2-7,-,TRBD2,TRBV18,CASSPGLAGGSYEQYF,TGTGCCAGCTCACCTGGACTAGCGGGAGGTTCCTACGAGCAGTACTTC
TRBJ2-7,-,-,TRBV11-2,CASSGYRRNGQYF,TGTGCCAGCAGCGGATACCGGAGGAATGGGCAGTACTTC
TRBJ2-3,-,TRBD2,TRBV9,CASSVVGSGSGSDTQYF,TGTGCCAGCAGCGTAGTCGGTAGCGGGAGTGGGTCAGATACGCAGTATTTT
TRBJ1-5,-,-,TRBV6-5,CASSTELSNQPQHF,TGTGCCAGCAGTACAGAACTCAGCAATCAGCCCCAGCATTTT
TRBJ1-1,once,-,TRBV6-1,CASSDYRETEAFF,TGTGCCAGCAGTGACTACAGGGAGACTGAAGCTTTCTTT
TRBJ1-2,-,TRBD1,TRBV29-1,CSVFGQGVTGYTF,TGCAGCGTTTTCGGACAGGGGGTGACGGGCTACACCTTC
TRBJ2-7,-,-,TRBV11-3,CASSLVSDAAYEQYF,TGTGCCAGCAGCTTAGTTTCGGATGCGGCCTACGAGCAGTACTTC
TRBJ1-1,once,TRBD1,TRBV5-3,CARSLNPPTGGPSEGAFF,TGTGCCAGAAGCTTGAACCCCCCAACAGGGGGGCCTTCCGAAGGAGCTTTCTTT
TRBJ1-1,-,TRBD1,TRBV9,CASSDRGGIMNTEAFF,TGTGCCAGCAGCGACAGGGGGGGGATAATGAACACTGAAGCTTTCTTT
TRBJ2-3,-,-,TRBV7-9,CASSLSPDTQYF,TGTGCCAGCAGCTTATCCCCGGATACGCAGTATTTT
TRBJ1-1,-,TRBD1,TRBV10-3,CASGGKGGTNTEAFF,TGTGCCAGCGGCGGGAAAGGGGGCACGAACACTGAAGCTTTCTTT
TRBJ1-3,-,-,TRBV7-6,CASSSTLGNTIYF,TGTGCCAGCAGCTCAACCCTCGGGAACACCATATATTTT
TRBJ1-6,once,-,TRBV28,CASSRGDLKRNSPLHF,TGTGCCAGCAGCCGCGGCGACCTAAAGAGAAATTCACCCCTCCACTTT
TRBJ2-7,-,-,TRBV7-9,CASSPPGSYEQYF,TGTGCCAGCAGCCCCCCGGGCTCCTACGAGCAGTACTTC
TRBJ2-5,-,TRBD1,TRBV5-1,CASSPTGEETQYF,TGCGCCAGCAGCCCGACAGGGGAGGAGACCCAGTACTTC
TRBJ2-2,-,TRBD2,TRBV6-5,CASSTLAGGGGELFF,TGTGCCAGCAGCACACTAGCGGGAGGAGGCGGGGAGCTGTTTTTT
TRBJ1-2,-,TRBD1,TRBV6-1,CASSWKQGAGGYTF,TGTGCCAGCAGTTGGAAACAGGGGGCGGGTGGCTACACCTTC
TRBJ2-2,-,TRBD1,TRBV27,CASTLSGTGSPGELFF,TGTGCCAGCACCCTCTCCGGGACAGGGTCGCCCGGGGAGCTGTTTTTT
TRBJ1-4,once,TRBD1,TRBV18,CASSPLPPGQVPATNEKLFF,TGTGCCAGCTCACCACTCCCACCTGGACAGGTTCCCGCAACTAATGAAAAACTGTTTTTT
TRBJ1-2,-,-,TRBV27,CASSFGREDGYTF,TGTGCCAGCAGTTTTGGCAGGGAGGACGGCTACACCTTC
TRBJ2-7,-,TRBD1,TRBV6-5,CASRQTGVGEQYF,TGTGCTAGCAGGCAAACAGGGGTTGGAGAGCAGTACTTC
TRBJ2-2,-,-,TRBV9,CASSQLTAGNTGELFF,TGTGCCAGCAGCCAGCTAACGGCAGGGAACACCGGGGAGCTGTTTTTT
TRBJ1-2,-,-,TRBV16,CASSVGGYGYTF,TGTGCCAGCAGTGTAGGGGGTTATGGCTACACCTTC
TRBJ1-1,-,TRBD1,TRBV28,CASSWGTGGLDTFF,TGTGCCAGCAGTTGGGGGACAGGGGGACTTGACACTTTCTTT
TRBJ2-7,-,TRBD1,TRBV4-1,CASSIAGQGAYEQYF,TGCGCCAGCAGCATAGCCGGACAGGGGGCCTACGAGCAGTACTTC
TRBJ1-2,-,TRBD1,TRBV2,CASSDQGQLYGYTF,TGTGCCAGCAGTGATCAGGGACAGCTCTATGGCTACACCTTC
TRBJ1-5,-,-,TRBV19,CASRGQNAYDQPQHF,TGTGCCAGTAGAGGACAGAATGCTTACGATCAGCCCCAGCATTTT
TRBJ2-7,-,-,TRBV5-6,CASSLVKTGLYEQYF,TGTGCCAGCAGCTTGGTGAAGACGGGACTCTACGAGCAGTACTTC
TRBJ2-7,-,-,TRBV7-9,CASSLATRQGNEQYF,TGTGCCAGCAGCTTAGCTACTCGGCAGGGAAACGAGCAGTACTTC
TRBJ2-7,-,TRBD1,TRBV5-4,CASSRQGGSYEQYF,TGTGCCAGCAGCAGACAGGGCGGCTCCTACGAGCAGTACTTC
TRBJ2-7,-,-,TRBV6-4,CASSDSNSGEQYF,TGTGCCAGCAGTGACTCTAACAGCGGCGAGCAGTACTTC
TRBJ2-2,-,TRBD1,TRBV7-3,CASSFQGAAGELFF,TGTGCCAGCAGCTTCCAGGGGGCTGCCGGGGAGCTGTTTTTT
TRBJ2-3,-,TRBD2,TRBV15,CATSRGTSGGADTQYF,TGTGCCACCAGCAGAGGGACTAGCGGGGGCGCAGATACGCAGTATTTT
TRBJ2-1,-,TRBD1,TRBV18,CASSPRDRGYNEQFF,TGTGCCAGCTCACCAAGGGACAGGGGATACAATGAGCAGTTCTTC
TRBJ2-7,-,TRBD2,TRBV4-1,CASSQDVAGGISRSYEQYF,TGCGCCAGCAGCCAAGATGTAGCGGGAGGAATATCCCGCTCCTACGAGCAGTACTTC
TRBJ2-5,few,-,TRBV25-1,CASSDPQGAGETQYF,TGTGCCAGCAGTGATCCACAGGGAGCAGGAGAGACCCAGTACTTC
TRBJ2-1,-,TRBD2,TRBV7-9,CASSLGREGPNNEQFF,TGTGCCAGCAGCTTAGGGCGGGAGGGCCCAAACAATGAGCAGTTCTTC
TRBJ2-2,-,TRBD2,TRBV15,CATQIAGVAGELFF,TGTGCCACCCAAATAGCGGGGGTGGCCGGGGAGCTGTTTTTT
TRBJ2-1,-,TRBD1,TRBV2,CASSTGTGDVYNEQFF,TGTGCCAGCAGTACCGGGACAGGGGATGTTTACAATGAGCAGTTCTTC
TRBJ1-2,-,TRBD1,TRBV19,CASSTDRVRGYTF,TGTGCCAGTAGTACAGACAGGGTACGGGGCTACACCTTC